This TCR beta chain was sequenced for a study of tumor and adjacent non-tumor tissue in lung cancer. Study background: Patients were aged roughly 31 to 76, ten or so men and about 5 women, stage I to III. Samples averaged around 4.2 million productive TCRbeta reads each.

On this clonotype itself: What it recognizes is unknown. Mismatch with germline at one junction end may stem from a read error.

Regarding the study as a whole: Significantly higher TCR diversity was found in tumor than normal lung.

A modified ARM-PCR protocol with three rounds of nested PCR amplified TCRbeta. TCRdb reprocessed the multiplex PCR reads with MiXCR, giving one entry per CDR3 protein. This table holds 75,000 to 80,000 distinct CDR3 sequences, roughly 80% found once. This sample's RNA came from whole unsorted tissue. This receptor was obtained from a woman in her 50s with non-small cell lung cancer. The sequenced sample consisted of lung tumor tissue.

CDR3: CSTTPIGIQGAGELIF. The CDR3 DNA reads as TGCAGCACCACCCCGATTGGGATTCAGGGCGCAGGGGAGCTGATTTTT. The chain combines TRBV20-1 with TRBJ2-2, with D possibly TRBD1 on 6 matching bases. Germline V gene data show CDR1 as DFQATT and CDR2 as SNEGSKA (reference sequence). This CDR3 is 16 amino acids long.